Detailed here is one T cell receptor beta chain. No antigen is known for it. Researchers ran the PCR with 60 Vbeta and 13 Jbeta primers. TCRdb's copy holds only in-frame clones and misses some; the assay was immunoSEQ multiplex PCR. The sample consists of 150,000 to 200,000 clones, approximately 86% of them appearing once. These data are taken from a study of cytomegalovirus exposure and HLA in healthy donors. Whole-study findings and limits: When analyzed later, a missense DCLRE1C variant was found to be linked to TCR beta V- and J-gene trimming. For most TCR beta V segments, an earlier analysis put the productive rate at about 87% or about 30% of the time. Several top significant clusters appeared, in a later analysis, to be linked to common viral pathogens.

The CDR3 is 14 amino acids. The germline gives CDR1 SGHTA, CDR2 FQGTGA. Trimming took 4 bases from V and 3 from J; bases not matched to a gene: 3. This receptor was identified in a woman aged 18-30 years in good health and CMV-seronegative. The rearrangement joins TRBV7-3 to TRBJ2-7; TRBD2 matches 10 bases. Sequencing was carried out using PBMCs. The CDR3 is CASSYSSGSYEQYF. CDR3 DNA: TGTGCCAGCAGCTACTCTAGCGGGAGCTACGAGCAGTACTTC. Looking up the rest from reference TRBV7-3 and TRBJ2-7 gives the full variable domain: GAGVSQTPSNKVTEKGKYVELRCDPISGHTALYWYRQSLGQGPEFLIYFQGTGAADDSGLPNDRFFAVRPEGSVSTLKIQRTERGDSAVYLCASSYSSGSYEQYFGPGTRLTVT.